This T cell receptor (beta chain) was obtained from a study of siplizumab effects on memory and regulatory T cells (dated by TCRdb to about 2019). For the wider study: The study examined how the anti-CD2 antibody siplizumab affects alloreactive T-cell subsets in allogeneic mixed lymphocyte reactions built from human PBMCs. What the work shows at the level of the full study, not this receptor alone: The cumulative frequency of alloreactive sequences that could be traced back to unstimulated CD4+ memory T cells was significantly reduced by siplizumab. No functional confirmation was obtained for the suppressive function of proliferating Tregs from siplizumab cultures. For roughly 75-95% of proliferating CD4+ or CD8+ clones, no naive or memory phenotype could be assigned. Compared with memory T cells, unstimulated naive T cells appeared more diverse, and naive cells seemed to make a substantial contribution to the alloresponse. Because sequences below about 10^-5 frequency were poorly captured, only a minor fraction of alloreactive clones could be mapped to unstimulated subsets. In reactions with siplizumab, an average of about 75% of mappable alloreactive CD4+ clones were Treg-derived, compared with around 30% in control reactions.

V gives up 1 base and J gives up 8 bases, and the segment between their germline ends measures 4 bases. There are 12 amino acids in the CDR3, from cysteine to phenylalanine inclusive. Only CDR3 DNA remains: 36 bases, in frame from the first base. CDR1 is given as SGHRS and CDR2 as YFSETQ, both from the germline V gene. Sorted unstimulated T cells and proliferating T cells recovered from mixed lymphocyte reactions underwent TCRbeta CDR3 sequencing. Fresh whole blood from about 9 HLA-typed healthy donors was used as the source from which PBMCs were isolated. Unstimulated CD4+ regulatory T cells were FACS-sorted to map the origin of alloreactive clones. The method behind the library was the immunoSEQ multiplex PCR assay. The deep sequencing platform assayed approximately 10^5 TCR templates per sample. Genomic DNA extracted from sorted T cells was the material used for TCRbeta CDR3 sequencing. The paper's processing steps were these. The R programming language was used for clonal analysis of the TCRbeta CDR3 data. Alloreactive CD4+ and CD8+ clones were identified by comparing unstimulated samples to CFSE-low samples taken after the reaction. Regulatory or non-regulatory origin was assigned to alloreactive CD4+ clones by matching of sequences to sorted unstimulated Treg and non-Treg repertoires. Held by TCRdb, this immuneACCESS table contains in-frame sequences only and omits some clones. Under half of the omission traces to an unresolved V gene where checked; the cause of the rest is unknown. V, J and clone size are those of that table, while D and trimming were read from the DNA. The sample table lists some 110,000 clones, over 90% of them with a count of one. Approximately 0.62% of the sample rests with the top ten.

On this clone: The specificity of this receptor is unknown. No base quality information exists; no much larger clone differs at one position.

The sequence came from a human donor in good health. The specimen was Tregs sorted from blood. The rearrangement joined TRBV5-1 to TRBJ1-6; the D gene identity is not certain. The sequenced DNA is TGCGCCAGCAGCTTGCTCGATTCACCCCTCCACTTT. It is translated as CASSLLDSPLHF.